This T cell receptor (beta chain) was recorded in a study of Graves' ophthalmopathy and Graves' hyperthyroidism. Study in general: By definition, stable hyperthyroidism involved no ophthalmopathy within 18 months of follow-up. Study-level findings and limits: The majority of expanded thyroid clonotypes above 0.001 frequency also occurred in blood. Ophthalmopathy versus stable hyperthyroidism: 13-signature model gave roughly 88% sensitivity, 75% to 83% specificity.

Eligible hyperthyroidism cases comprised new diagnoses of under 2 months' duration in individuals aged 18 to 65. This clonotype has at least ten counts. The antigen remains undetermined. RNA transcripts provided the template for amplifying TCR beta CDR3 regions. First-round RT-PCR used HTBI primers; second-round multiplex PCR followed. One entry per CDR3 protein results from TCRdb running MiXCR on the multiplex PCR reads. The table records approximately 1.2 million distinct CDR3 sequences, less than 45% of them present only once. The length of the CDR3 is 15 residues. The ends were cut back, 0 bases at V and 2 bases at J, with 11 bases in the middle. Germline V gene lookup returns CDR1 SGDLS and CDR2 YYNGEE.

Source material: peripheral blood or thyroid tissue (not recorded which). The gene calls are TRBV9 and TRBJ1-2; no clear D gene. The clonotype comes from an adult man with Graves' hyperthyroidism. CDR3 amino acids: CASSVGWIPNYGYTF. CDR3 DNA: TGTGCCAGCAGCGTAGGGTGGATTCCCAACTATGGCTACACCTTC.